This TCR beta chain was sequenced during a study of molecular identifiers for immune sequencing clone quantification. TCRdb re-called the PCR reads with MiXCR, one entry per CDR3 protein. The sample yields roughly 90,000 distinct CDR3 sequences, roughly 19% seen once. J was trimmed by 4 bases and V by 2 bases; bases with no gene match: 13. The CDR3 is made up of 18 amino acids. The germline V gene has CDR1 LGHNA and CDR2 YSLEER. At least ten counts were recorded for this clonotype. Sequenced: naive CD8+ T cells from blood, with Jurkat cell RNA spiked in. Subset given: FACS-sorted CD8+CD4-CCR7+CD45RA+ naive T cells. The rearrangement joins TRBV4-3 to TRBJ1-1, with TRBD1 matching over 10 bases. The sequence was collected from a human donor in good health. Some libraries in this study had Jurkat cell RNA spiked in. CDR3 sequence reads: CASSQQDRGFELGTEAFF. CDR3 nucleotide sequence: TGCGCCAGCAGCCAACAGGACAGGGGGTTCGAGTTGGGCACTGAAGCTTTCTTT.